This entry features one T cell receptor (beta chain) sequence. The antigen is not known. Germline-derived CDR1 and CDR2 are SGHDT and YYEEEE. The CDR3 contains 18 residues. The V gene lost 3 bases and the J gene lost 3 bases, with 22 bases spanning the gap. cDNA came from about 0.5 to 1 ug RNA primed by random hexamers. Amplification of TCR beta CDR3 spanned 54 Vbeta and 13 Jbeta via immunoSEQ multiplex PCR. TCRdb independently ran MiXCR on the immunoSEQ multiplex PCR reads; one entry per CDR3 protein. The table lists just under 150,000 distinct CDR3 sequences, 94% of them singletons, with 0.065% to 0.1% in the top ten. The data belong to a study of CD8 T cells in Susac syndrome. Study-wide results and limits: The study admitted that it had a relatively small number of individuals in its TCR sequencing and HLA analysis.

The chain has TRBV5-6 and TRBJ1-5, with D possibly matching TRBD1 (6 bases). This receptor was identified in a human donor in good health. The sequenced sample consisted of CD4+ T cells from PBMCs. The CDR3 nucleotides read TGTGCCAGCAGCTCCACTTTATTGACAGGCCCACACAATCAGCCCCAGCATTTT. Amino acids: CASSSTLLTGPHNQPQHF.